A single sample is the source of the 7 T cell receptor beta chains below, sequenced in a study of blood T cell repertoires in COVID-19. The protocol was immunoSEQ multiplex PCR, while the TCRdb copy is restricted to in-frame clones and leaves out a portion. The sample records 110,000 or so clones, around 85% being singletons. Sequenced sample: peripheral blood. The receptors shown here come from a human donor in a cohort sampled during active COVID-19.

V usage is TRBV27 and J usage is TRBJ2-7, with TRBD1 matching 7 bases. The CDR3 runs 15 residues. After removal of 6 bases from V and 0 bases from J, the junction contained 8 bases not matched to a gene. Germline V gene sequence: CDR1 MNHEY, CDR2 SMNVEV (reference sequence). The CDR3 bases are TGTGCCAGCAGCTCGGACAGGTCAAGCTCCTACGAGCAGTACTTC. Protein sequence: CASSSDRSSSYEQYF.

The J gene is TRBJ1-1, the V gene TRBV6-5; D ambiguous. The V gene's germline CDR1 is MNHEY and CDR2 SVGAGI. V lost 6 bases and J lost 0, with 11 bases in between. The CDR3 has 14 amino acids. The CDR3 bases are TGTGCCAGCAGCGCCCCGGGGATGAACACTGAAGCTTTCTTT. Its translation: CASSAPGMNTEAFF.

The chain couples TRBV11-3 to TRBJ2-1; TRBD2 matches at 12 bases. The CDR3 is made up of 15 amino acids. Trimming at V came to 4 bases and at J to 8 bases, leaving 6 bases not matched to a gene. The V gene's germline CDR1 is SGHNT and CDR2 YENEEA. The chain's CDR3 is CASSSTSGGSYEQFF. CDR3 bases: TGTGCCAGCAGCTCCACTAGCGGGGGGTCATATGAGCAGTTCTTC.

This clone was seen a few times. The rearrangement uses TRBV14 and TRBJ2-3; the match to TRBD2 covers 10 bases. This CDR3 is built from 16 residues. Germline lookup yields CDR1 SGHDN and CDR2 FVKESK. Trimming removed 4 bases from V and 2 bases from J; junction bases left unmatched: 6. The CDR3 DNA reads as TGTGCCAGCAGCCTGACTAGCGGGTTATCCACAGATACGCAGTATTTT. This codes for CASSLTSGLSTDTQYF.

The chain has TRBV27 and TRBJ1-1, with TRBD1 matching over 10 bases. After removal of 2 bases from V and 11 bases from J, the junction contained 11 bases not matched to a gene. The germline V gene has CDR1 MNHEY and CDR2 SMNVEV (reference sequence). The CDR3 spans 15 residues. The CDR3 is CASSLTRTGGIGAFF. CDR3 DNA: TGTGCCAGCAGTTTAACCCGGACAGGGGGTATCGGGGCTTTCTTT.

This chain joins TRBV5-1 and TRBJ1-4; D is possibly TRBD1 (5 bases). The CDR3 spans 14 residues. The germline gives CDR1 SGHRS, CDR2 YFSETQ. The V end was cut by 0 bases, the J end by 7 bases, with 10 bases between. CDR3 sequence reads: CASSLVRGREKLFF. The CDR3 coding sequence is TGCGCCAGCAGCTTGGTAAGGGGCCGTGAAAAACTGTTTTTT.

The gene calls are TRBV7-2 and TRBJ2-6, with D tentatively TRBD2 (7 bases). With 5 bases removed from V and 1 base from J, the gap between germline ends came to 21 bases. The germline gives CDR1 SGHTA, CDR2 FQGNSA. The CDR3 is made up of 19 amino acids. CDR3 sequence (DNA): TGTGCCAGCAGCAGGGGGGGGAACGCTCTTTCGTCTGGGGCCAACGTCCTGACTTTC. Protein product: CASSRGGNALSSGANVLTF.